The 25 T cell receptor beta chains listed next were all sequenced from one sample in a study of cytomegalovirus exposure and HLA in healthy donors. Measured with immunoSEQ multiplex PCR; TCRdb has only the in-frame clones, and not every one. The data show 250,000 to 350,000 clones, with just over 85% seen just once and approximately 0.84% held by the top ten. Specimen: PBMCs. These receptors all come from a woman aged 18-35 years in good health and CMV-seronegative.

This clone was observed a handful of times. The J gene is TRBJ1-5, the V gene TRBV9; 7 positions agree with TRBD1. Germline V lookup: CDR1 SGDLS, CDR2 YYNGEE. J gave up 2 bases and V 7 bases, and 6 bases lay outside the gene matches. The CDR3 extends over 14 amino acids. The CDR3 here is CASSTGQGNQPQHF. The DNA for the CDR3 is TGTGCCAGCTCTACCGGACAGGGCAATCAGCCCCAGCATTTT.

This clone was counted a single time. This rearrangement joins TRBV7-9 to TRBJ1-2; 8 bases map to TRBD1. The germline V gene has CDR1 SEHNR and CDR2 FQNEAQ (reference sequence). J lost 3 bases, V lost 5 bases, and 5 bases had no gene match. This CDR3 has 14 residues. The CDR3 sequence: CASSKQTGDYGYTF. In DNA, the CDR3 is TGTGCCAGCAGCAAACAGACAGGGGACTATGGCTACACCTTC.

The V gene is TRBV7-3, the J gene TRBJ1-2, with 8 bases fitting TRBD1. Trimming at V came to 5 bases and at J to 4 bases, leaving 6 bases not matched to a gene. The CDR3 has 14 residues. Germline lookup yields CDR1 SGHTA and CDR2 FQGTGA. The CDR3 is CASSPDRGGYGYTF. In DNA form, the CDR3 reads TGTGCCAGCAGCCCAGACAGGGGAGGCTATGGCTACACCTTC. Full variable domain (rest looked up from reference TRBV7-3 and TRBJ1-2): GAGVSQTPSNKVTEKGKYVELRCDPISGHTALYWYRQSLGQGPEFLIYFQGTGAADDSGLPNDRFFAVRPEGSVSTLKIQRTERGDSAVYLCASSPDRGGYGYTFGSGTRLTVV.

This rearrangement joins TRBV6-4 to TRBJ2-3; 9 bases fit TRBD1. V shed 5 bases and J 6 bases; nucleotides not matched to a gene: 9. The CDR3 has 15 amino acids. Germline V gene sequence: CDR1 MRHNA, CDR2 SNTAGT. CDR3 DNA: TGTGCCAGCAGTCCTATTGGGACAGGGACCGATACGCAGTATTTT. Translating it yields CASSPIGTGTDTQYF.

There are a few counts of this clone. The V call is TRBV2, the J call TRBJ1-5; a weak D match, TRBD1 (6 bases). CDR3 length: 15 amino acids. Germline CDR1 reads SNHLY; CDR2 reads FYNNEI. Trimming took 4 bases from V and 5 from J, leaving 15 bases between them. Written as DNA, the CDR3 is TGTGCCAGCAGTGCCCTCACGGACAGAGATCAGCCCCAGCATTTT. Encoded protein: CASSALTDRDQPQHF.

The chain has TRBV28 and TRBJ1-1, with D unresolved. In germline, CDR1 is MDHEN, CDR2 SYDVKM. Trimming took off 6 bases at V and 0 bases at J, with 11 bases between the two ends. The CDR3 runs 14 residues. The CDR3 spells CASRPPDMNTEAFF. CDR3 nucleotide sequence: TGTGCCAGCAGACCCCCCGACATGAACACTGAAGCTTTCTTT. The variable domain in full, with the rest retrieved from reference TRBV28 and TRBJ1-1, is DVKVTQSSRYLVKRTGEKVFLECVQDMDHENMFWYRQDPGLGLRLIYFSYDVKMKEKGDIPEGYSVSREKKERFSLILESASTNQTSMYLCASRPPDMNTEAFFGQGTRLTVV.

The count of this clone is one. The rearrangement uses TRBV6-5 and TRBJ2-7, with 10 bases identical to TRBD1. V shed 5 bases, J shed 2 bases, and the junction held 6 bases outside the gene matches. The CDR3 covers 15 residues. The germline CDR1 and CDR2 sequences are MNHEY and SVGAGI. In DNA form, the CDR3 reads TGTGCCAGCAGTCCAGACAGGGGGCGGACCTACGAGCAGTACTTC. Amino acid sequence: CASSPDRGRTYEQYF.

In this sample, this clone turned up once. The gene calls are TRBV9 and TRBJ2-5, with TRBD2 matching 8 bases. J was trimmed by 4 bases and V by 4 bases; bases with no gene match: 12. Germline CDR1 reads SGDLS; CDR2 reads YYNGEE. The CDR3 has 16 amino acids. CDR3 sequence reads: CASSPLSGSRAETQYF. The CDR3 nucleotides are TGTGCCAGCAGCCCCCTCAGCGGGAGTAGAGCAGAGACCCAGTACTTC.

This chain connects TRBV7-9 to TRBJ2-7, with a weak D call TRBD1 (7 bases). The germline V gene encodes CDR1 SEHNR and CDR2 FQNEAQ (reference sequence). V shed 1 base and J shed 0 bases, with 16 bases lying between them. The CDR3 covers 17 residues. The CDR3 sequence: CASSLGAGTVSSYEQYF. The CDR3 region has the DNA TGTGCCAGCAGCTTAGGTGCGGGGACAGTCTCCTCCTACGAGCAGTACTTC.

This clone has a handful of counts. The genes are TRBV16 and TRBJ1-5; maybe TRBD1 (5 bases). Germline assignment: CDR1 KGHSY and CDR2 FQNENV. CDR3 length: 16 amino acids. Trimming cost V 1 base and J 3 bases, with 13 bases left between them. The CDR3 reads CASSQFPGGDNQPQHF. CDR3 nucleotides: TGTGCCAGCAGCCAATTCCCCGGGGGGGACAATCAGCCCCAGCATTTT.

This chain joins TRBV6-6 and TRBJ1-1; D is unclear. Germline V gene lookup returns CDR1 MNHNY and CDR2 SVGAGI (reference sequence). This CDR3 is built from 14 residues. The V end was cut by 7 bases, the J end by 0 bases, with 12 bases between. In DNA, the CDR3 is TGTGCCAGCATAAACGGGGTCATGAACACTGAAGCTTTCTTT. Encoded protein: CASINGVMNTEAFF.

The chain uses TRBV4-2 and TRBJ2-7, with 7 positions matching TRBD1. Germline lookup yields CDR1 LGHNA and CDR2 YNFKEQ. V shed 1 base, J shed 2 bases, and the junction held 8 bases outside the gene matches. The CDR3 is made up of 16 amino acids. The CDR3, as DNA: TGTGCCAGCAGCCAAGCCGTGACAGGGACCACCTACGAGCAGTACTTC. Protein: CASSQAVTGTTYEQYF.

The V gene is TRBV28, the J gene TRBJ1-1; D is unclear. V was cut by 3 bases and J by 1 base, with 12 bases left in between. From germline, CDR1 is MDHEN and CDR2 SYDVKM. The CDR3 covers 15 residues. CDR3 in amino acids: CASSFLSRQNTEAFF. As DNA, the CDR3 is TGTGCCAGCAGTTTTTTATCCAGACAGAACACTGAAGCTTTCTTT.

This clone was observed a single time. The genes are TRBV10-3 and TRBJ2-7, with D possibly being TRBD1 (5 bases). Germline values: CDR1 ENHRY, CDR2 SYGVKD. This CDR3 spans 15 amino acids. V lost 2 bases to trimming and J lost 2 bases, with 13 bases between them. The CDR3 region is CAISEGAVPPYEQYF. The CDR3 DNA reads TGTGCCATCAGTGAGGGGGCAGTACCACCCTACGAGCAGTACTTC.

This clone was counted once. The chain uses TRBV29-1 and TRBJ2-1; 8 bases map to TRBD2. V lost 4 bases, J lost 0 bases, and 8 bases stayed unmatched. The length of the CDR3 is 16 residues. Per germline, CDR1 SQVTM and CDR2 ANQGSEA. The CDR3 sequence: CSVVGGGKSSYNEQFF. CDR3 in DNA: TGCAGCGTTGTCGGCGGGGGGAAGAGCTCCTACAATGAGCAGTTCTTC.

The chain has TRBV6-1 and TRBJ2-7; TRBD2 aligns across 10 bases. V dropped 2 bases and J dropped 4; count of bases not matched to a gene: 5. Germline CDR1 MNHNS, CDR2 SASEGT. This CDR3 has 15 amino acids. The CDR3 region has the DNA TGTGCCAGCAGTGAACAGCCTAGCGGGAGTTACGAGCAGTACTTC. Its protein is CASSEQPSGSYEQYF.

The CDR3 DNA reads as TGCAGCGTTTATGCTAGCGGACCTTCCTACAATGAGCAGTTCTTC. This sequence encodes CSVYASGPSYNEQFF. The chain couples TRBV29-1 to TRBJ2-1, with 7 bases identical to TRBD2. Germline V lookup: CDR1 SQVTM, CDR2 ANQGSEA. This CDR3 spans 15 amino acids. The V and J ends lost 5 bases and 1 base, in that order; junction bases with no gene match: 8.

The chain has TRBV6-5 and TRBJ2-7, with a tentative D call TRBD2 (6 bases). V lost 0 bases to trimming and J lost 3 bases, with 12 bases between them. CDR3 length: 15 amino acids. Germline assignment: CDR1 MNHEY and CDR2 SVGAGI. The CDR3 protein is CASSYSVQGGYEQYF. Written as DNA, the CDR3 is TGTGCCAGCAGTTACTCGGTCCAGGGAGGCTACGAGCAGTACTTC.

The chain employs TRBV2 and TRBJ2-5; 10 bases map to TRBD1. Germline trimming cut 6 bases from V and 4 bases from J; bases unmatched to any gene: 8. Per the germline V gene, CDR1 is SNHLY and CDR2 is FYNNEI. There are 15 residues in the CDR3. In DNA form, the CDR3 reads TGTGCCAGCAGGAGAGACAGGGGGCGGGGAGAGACCCAGTACTTC. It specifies CASRRDRGRGETQYF. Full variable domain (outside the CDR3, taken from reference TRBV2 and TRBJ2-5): EPEVTQTPSHQVTQMGQEVILRCVPISNHLYFYWYRQILGQKVEFLVSFYNNEISEKSEIFDDQFSVERPDGSNFTLKIRSTKLEDSAMYFCASRRDRGRGETQYFGPGTRLLVL.

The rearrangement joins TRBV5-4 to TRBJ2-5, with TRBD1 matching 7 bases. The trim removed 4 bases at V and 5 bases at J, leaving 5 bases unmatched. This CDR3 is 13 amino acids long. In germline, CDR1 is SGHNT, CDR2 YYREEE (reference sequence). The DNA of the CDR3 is TGTGCCAGCAGCACGCCGGGACAGGAGACCCAGTACTTC. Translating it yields CASSTPGQETQYF.

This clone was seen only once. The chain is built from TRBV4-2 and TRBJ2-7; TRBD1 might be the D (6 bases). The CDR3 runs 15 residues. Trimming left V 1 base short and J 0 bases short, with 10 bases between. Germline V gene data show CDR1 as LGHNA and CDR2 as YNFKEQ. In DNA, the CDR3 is TGTGCCAGCAGCCAAGGGCAGGGGCCCTCCTACGAGCAGTACTTC. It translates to CASSQGQGPSYEQYF.

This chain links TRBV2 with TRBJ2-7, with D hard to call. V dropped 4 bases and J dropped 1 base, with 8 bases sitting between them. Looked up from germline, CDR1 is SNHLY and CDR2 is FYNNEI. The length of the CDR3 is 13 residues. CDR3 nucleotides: TGTGCCAGCAGTGGGTGGGCATCCTACGAGCAGTACTTC. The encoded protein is CASSGWASYEQYF. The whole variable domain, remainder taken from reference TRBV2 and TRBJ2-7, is EPEVTQTPSHQVTQMGQEVILRCVPISNHLYFYWYRQILGQKVEFLVSFYNNEISEKSEIFDDQFSVERPDGSNFTLKIRSTKLEDSAMYFCASSGWASYEQYFGPGTRLTVT.

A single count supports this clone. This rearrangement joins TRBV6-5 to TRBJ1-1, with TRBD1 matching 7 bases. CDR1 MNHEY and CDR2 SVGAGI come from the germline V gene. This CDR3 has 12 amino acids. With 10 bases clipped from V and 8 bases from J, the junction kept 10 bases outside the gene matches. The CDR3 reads CATRLGQIEAFF. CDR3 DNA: TGTGCCACCCGACTGGGACAGATCGAAGCTTTCTTT.

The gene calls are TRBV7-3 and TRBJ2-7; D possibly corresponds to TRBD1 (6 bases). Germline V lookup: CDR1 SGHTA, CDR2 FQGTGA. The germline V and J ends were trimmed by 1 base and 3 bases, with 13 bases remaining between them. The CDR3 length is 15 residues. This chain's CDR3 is CASSLRQGTLYEQYF. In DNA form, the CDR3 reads TGTGCCAGCAGCTTAAGGCAGGGGACGCTCTACGAGCAGTACTTC.

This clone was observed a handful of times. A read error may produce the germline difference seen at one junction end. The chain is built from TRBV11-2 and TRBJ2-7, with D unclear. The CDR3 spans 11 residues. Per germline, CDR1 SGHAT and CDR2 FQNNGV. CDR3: CASSYRQDWRF. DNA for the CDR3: TGTGCCAGCAGCTATAGGCAGGATTGGCGCTTC.